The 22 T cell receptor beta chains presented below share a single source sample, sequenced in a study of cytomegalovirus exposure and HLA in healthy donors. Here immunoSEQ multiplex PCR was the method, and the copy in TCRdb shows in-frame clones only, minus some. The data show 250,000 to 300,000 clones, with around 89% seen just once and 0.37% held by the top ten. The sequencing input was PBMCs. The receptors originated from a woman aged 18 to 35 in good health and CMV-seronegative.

As DNA, the CDR3 is TGCGCCAGCAGCAATAACCCGGGACAGGGGAGCTCCTACGAGCAGTACTTC. Amino acid sequence: CASSNNPGQGSSYEQYF. V gene TRBV5-1 combines with J gene TRBJ2-7, with 10 nucleotides matching TRBD1. The CDR3 has 17 residues. Trimming removed 4 bases from V and 0 bases from J; junction bases left unmatched: 10. The V gene's germline CDR1 is SGHRS and CDR2 YFSETQ. The whole variable domain, remainder taken from reference TRBV5-1 and TRBJ2-7, is KAGVTQTPRYLIKTRGQQVTLSCSPISGHRSVSWYQQTPGQGLQFLFEYFSETQRNKGNFPGRFSGRQFSNSRSEMNVSTLELGDSALYLCASSNNPGQGSSYEQYFGPGTRLTVT.

CDR3 in amino acids: CASSTGGQGANEQFF. The CDR3 DNA reads TGTGCCAGCAGCACGGGGGGACAGGGGGCCAATGAGCAGTTCTTC. The chain combines TRBV28 with TRBJ2-1; 12 bases are shared with TRBD1. Germline-derived CDR1 and CDR2 are MDHEN and SYDVKM. This CDR3 has 15 amino acids. After removal of 6 bases from V and 6 bases from J, the junction contained 6 bases not matched to a gene.

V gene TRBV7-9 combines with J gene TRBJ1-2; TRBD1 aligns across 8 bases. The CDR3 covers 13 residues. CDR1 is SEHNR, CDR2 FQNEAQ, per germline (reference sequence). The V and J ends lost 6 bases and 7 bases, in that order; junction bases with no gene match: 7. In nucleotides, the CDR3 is TGTGCCAGCAGAAGAGACAGGGGAAGTGGCTACACCTTC. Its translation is CASRRDRGSGYTF.

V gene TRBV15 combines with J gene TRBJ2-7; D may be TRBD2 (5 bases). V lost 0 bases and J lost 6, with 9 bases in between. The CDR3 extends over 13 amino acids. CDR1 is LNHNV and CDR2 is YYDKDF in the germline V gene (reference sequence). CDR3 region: CATSRDSVGEQYV. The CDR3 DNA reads TGTGCCACCAGCAGAGATAGCGTTGGCGAGCAGTACGTC.

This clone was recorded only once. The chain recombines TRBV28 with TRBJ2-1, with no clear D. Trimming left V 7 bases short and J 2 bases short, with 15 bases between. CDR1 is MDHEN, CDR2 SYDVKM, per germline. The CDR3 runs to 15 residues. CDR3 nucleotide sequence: TGTGCCAGCAACCCAAGCTGGTCCCCCTACAATGAGCAGTTCTTC. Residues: CASNPSWSPYNEQFF.

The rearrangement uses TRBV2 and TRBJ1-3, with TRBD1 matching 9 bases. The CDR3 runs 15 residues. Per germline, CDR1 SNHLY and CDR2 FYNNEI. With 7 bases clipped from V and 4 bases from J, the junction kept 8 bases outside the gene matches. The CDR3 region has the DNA TGTGCCAGCAAGCTAGGACAGGGGAACGGAAACACCATATATTTT. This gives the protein CASKLGQGNGNTIYF.

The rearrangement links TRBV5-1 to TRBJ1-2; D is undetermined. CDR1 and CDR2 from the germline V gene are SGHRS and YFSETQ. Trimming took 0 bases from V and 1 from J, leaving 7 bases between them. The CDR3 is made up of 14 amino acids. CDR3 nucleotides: TGCGCCAGCAGCTTGGTACAGAGTAACTATGGCTACACCTTC. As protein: CASSLVQSNYGYTF.

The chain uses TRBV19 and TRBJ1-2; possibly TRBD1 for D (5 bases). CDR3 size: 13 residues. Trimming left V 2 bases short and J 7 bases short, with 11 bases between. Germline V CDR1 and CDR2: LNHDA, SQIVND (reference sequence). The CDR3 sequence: CASSIRQLGGYTF. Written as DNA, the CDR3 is TGTGCCAGTAGTATACGACAGCTTGGTGGCTACACCTTC.

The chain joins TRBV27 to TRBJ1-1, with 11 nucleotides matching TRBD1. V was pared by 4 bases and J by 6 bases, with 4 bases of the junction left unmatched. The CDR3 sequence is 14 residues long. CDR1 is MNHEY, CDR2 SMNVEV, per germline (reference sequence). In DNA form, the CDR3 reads TGTGCCAGCAGTTCGCCGGGACAGGGGGCTGAAGCTTTCTTT. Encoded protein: CASSSPGQGAEAFF.

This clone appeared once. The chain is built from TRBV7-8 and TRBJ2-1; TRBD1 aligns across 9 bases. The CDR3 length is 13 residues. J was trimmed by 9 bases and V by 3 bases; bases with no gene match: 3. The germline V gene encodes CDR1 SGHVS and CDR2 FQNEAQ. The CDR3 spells CASSLGQGGEQFF. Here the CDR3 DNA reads TGTGCCAGCAGCTTGGGACAGGGCGGTGAGCAGTTCTTC.

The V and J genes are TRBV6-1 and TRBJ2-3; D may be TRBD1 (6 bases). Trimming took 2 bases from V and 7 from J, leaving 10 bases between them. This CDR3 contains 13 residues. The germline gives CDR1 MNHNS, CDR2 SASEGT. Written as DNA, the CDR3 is TGTGCCAGCAGTGAAAGGGGGACGCATACGCAGTATTTT. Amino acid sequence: CASSERGTHTQYF.

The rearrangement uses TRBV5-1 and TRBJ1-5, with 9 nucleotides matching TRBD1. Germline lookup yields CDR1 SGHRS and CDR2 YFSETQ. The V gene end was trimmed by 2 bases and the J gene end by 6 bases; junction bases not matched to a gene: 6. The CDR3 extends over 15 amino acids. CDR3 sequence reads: CASSFTGGEVQPQHF. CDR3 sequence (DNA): TGCGCCAGCAGCTTTACAGGGGGCGAGGTTCAGCCCCAGCATTTT.

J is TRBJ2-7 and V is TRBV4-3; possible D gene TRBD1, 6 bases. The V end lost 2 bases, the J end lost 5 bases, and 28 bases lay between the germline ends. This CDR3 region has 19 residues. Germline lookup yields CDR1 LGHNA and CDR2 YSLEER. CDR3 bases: TGCGCCAGCAGCCAATATACGGTACTACTACAGGGTGAAGGAGACGAGCAGTACTTC. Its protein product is CASSQYTVLLQGEGDEQYF.

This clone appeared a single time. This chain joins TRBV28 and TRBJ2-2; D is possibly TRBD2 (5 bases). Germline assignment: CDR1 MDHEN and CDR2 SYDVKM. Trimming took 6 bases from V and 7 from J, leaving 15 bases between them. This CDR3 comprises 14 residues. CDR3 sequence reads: CASSLEGTGGELFF. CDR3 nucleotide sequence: TGTGCCAGCAGCCTTGAGGGCACTGGCGGGGAGCTGTTTTTT.

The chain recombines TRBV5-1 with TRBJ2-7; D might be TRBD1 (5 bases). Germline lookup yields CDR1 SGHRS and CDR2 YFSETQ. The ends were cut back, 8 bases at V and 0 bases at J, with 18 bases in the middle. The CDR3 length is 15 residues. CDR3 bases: TGCGCCAGAGATCTTGGGGCAGACAGCTCCTACGAGCAGTACGTC. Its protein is CARDLGADSSYEQYV.

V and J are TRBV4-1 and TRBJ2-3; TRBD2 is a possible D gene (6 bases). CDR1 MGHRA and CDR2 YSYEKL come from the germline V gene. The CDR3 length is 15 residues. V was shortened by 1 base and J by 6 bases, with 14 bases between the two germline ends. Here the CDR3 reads CASSQGDWGRDTQYF. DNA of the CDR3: TGCGCCAGCAGCCAAGGGGACTGGGGTCGGGATACGCAGTATTTT.

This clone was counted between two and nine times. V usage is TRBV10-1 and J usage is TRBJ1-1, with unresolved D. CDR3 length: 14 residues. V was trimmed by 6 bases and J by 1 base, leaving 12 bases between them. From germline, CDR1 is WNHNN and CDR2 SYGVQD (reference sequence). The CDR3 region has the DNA TGCGCCAGCAGCCCCCAGGCCAAGAACACTGAAGCTTTCTTT. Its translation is CASSPQAKNTEAFF.

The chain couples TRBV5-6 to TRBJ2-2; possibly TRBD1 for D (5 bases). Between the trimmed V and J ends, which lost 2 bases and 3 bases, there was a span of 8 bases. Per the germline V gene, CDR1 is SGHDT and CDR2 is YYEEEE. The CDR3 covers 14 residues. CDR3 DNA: TGTGCCAGCAGCTTACCAGGGCACACCGGGGAGCTGTTTTTT. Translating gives CASSLPGHTGELFF.

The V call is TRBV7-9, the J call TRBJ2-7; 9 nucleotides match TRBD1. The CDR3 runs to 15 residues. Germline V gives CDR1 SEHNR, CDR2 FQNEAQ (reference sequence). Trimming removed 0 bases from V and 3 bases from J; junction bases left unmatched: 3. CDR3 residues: CASSLAGQGDYEQYF. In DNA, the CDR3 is TGTGCCAGCAGCTTAGCGGGACAGGGAGACTACGAGCAGTACTTC.

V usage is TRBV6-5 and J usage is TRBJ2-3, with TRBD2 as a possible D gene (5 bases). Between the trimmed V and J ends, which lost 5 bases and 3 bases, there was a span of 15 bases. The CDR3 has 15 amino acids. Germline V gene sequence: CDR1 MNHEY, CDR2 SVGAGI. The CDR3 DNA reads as TGTGCCAGCAGTCCGCGGCGGACTTTAACAGATACGCAGTATTTT. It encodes CASSPRRTLTDTQYF.

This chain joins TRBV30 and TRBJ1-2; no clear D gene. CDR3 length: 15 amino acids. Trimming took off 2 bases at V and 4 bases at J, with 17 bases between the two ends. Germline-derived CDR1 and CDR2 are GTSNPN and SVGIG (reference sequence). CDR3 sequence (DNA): TGTGCCTGGAGTCCAGGACCGGGAGTGGGCTATGGCTACACCTTC. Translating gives CAWSPGPGVGYGYTF.

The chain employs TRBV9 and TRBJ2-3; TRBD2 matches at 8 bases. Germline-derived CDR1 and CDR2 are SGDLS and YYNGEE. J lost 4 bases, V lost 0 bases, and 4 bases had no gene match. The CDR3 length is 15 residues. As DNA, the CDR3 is TGTGCCAGCAGCGTAGGGAGCGGGGGATCAGATACGCAGTATTTT. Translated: CASSVGSGGSDTQYF.